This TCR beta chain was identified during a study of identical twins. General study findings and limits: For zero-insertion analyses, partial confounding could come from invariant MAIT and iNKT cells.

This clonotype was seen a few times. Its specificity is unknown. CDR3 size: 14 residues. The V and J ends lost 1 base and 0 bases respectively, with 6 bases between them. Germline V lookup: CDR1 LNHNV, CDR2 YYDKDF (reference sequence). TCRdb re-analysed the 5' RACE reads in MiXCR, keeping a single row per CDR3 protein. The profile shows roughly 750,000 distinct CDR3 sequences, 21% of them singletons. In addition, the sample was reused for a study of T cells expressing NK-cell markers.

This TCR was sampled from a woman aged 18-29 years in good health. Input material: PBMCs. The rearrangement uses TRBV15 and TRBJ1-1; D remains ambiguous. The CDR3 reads CATSRARLNTEAFF. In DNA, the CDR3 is TGTGCCACCAGCAGAGCTCGTCTGAACACTGAAGCTTTCTTT. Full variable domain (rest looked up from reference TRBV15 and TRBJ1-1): DAMVIQNPRYQVTQFGKPVTLSCSQTLNHNVMYWYQQKSSQAPKLLFHYYDKDFNNEADTPDNFQSRRPNTSFCFLDIRSPGLGDTAMYLCATSRARLNTEAFFGQGTRLTVV.